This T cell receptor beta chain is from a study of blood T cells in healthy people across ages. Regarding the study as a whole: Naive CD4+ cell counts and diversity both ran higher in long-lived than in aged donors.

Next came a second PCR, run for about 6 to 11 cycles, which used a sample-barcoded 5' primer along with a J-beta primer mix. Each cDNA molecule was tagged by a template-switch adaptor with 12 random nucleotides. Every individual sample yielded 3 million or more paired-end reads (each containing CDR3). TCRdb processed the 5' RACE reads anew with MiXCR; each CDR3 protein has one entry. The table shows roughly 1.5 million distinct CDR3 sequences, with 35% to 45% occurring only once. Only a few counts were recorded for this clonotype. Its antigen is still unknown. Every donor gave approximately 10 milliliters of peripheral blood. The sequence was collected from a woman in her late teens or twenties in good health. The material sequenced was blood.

This CDR3 is CASSLTRRSRQGLTDTQYF. The CDR3 bases are TGTGCCAGCAGCTTAACCCGAAGATCACGGCAGGGCCTCACAGATACGCAGTATTTT. This rearrangement joins TRBV7-2 to TRBJ2-3, with D possibly TRBD1 on 5 matching bases. Trimming removed 2 bases from V and 2 bases from J, with 23 bases in between. CDR3 length: 19 amino acids. The germline V gene has CDR1 SGHTA and CDR2 FQGNSA.